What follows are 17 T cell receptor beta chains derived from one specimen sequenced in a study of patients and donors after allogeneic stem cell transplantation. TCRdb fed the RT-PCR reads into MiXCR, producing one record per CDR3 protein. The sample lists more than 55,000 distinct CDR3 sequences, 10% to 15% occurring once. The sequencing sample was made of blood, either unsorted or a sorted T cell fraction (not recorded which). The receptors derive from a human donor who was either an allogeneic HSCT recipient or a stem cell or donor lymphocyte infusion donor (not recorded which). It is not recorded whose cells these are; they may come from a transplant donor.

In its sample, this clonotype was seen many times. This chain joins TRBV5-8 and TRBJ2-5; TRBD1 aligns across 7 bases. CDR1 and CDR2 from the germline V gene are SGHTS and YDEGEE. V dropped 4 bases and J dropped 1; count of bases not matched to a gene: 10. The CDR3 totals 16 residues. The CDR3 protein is CASSLTGDRAQETQYF. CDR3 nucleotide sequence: TGTGCCAGCAGCCTGACCGGTGACAGGGCCCAAGAGACCCAGTACTTC.

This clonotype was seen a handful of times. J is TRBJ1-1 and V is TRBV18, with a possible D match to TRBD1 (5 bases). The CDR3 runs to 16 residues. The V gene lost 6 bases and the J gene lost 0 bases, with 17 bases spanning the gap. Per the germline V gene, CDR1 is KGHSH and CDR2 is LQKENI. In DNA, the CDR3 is TGTGCCAGCTCCCTTGGAGGGGCGGCCATGAACACTGAAGCTTTCTTT. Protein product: CASSLGGAAMNTEAFF.

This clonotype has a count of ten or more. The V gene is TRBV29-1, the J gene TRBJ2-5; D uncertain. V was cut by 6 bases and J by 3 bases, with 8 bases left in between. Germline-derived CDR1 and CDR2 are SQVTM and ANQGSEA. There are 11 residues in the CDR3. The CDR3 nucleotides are TGCAGCGTCTTACCAAAAGAGACCCAGTACTTC. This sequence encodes CSVLPKETQYF.

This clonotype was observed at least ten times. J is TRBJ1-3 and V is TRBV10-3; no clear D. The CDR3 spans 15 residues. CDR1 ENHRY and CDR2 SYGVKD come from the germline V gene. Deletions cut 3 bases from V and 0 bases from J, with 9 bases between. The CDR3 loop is CAISEGTVSGNTIYF. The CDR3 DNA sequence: TGTGCCATCAGTGAAGGCACAGTCTCTGGAAACACCATATATTTT.

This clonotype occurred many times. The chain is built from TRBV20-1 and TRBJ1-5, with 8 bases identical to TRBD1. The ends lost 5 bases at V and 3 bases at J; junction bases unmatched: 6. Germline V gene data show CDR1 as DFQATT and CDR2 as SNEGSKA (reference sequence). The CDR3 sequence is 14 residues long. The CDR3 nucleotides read TGCAGTGCTCTGGACAGGGCCAACAATCAGCCCCAGCATTTT. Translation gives CSALDRANNQPQHF.

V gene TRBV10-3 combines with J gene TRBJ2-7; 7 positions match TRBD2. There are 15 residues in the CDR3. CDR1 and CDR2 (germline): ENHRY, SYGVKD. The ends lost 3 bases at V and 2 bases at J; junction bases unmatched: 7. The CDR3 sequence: CAISDRSSGTYEQYF. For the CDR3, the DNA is TGTGCCATCAGTGATCGGTCTAGCGGCACCTACGAGCAGTACTTC.

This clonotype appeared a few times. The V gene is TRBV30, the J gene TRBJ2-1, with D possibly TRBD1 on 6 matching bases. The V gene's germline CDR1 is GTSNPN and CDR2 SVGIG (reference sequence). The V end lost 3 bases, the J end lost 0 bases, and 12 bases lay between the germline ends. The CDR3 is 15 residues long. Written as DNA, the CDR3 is TGTGCCTGGAGGGATACAGGGAGCTCCTACAATGAGCAGTTCTTC. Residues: CAWRDTGSSYNEQFF. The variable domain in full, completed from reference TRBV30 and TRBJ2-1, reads SQTIHQWPATLVQPVGSPLSLECTVEGTSNPNLYWYRQAAGRGLQLLFYSVGIGQISSEVPQNLSASRPQDRQFILSSKKLLLSDSGFYLCAWRDTGSSYNEQFFGPGTRLTVL.

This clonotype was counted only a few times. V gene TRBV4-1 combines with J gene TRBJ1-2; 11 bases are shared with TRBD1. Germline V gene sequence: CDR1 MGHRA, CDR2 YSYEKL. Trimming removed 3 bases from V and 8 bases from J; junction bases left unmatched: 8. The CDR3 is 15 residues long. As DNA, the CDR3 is TGCGCCAGCAGCCAGATTCTGGGACAGGGGGTCGGCTACACCTTC. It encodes CASSQILGQGVGYTF.

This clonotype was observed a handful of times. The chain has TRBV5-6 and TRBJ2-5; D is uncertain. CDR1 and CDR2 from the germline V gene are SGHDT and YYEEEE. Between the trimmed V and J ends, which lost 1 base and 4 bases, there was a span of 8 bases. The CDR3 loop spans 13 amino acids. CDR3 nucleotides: TGTGCCAGCAGCTTGAACTGGGGAGAGACCCAGTACTTC. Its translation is CASSLNWGETQYF. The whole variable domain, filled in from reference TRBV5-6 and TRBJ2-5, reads DAGVTQSPTHLIKTRGQQVTLRCSPKSGHDTVSWYQQALGQGPQFIFQYYEEEERQRGNFPDRFSGHQFPNYSSELNVNALLLGDSALYLCASSLNWGETQYFGPGTRLLVL.

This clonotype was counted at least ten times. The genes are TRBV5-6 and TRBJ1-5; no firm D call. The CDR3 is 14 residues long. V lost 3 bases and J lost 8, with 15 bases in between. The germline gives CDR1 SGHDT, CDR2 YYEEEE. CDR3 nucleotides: TGTGCCAGCAGCTCTTTTACAAACTTCGAGCCCCAGCATTTT. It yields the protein CASSSFTNFEPQHF.

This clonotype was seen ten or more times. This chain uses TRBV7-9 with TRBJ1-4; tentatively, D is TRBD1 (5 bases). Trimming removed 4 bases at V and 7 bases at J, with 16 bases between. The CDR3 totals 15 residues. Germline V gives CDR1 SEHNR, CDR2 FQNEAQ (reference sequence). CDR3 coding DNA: TGTGCCAGCAGCTCGTTGGACCTGGGGGGTGAAAAACTGTTTTTT. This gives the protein CASSSLDLGGEKLFF.

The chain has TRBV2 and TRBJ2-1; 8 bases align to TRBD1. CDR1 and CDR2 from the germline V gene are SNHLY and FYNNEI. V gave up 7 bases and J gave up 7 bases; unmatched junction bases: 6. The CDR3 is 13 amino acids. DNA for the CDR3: TGTGCCAGCAACCGGGACAGGCAGAATGAGCAGTTCTTC. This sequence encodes CASNRDRQNEQFF.

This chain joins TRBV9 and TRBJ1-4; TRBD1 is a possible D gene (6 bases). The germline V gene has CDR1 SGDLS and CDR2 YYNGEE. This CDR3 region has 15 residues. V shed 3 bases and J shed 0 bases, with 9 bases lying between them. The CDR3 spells CASSATGSTNEKLFF. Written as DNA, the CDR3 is TGTGCCAGCAGCGCCACAGGGTCAACTAATGAAAAACTGTTTTTT.

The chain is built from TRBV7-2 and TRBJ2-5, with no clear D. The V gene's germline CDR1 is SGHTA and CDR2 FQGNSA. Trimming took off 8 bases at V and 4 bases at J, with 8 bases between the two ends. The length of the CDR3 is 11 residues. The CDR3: CASGERETQYF. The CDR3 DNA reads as TGTGCCAGCGGGGAAAGAGAGACCCAGTACTTC.

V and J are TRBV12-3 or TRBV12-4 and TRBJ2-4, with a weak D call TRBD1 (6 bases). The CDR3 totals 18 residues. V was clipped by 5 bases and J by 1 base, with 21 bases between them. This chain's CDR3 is CASSNYLQGPYAKNIQYF. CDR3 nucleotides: TGTGCCAGCAGTAACTACCTACAGGGCCCCTATGCCAAAAACATTCAGTACTTC.

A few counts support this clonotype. CDR3 bases: TGTGCCAGTAGGCGGCTAGCAGGCAAAAACATTCAGTACTTC. Protein product: CASRRLAGKNIQYF. The chain joins TRBV19 to TRBJ2-4, with D perhaps TRBD2 (5 bases). V was cut by 6 bases and J by 3 bases, with 12 bases left in between. The V gene's germline CDR1 is LNHDA and CDR2 SQIVND (reference sequence). The CDR3 has 14 residues.

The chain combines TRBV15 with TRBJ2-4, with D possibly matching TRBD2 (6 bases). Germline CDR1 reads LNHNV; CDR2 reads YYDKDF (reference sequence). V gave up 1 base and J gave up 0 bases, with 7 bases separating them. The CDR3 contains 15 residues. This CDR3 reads CATSRGGTAKNIQYF. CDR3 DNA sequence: TGTGCCACCAGCAGAGGCGGGACAGCCAAAAACATTCAGTACTTC.